These T cell receptor beta chains were read from a single sample in a study of shared clonotypes between healthy human individuals. Only in-frame clones appear in the TCRdb table, and some are missing; sequencing was by immunoSEQ multiplex PCR. The repertoire holds around 500,000 clones, roughly 77% seen once, with less than 15% in the top ten. Source material: PBMCs. The receptors stem from a woman aged 40 to 50 in good health. Some clones in this sample may be carry-over from other donors' samples. Both conserved end residues are trimmed from each CDR3. Where a row states a size, it is once, few, many or the class of an expanded clone; other rows omit it.

clone_size j_call v_call cdr3_aa
- TRBJ2-7 TRBV4-1 ASSQEPSGTYEQY
- TRBJ2-7 TRBV28 ASVGGITYEQY
- TRBJ2-3 TRBV19 ASSPLSGRGTDTQY
- TRBJ2-1 TRBV4-1 ASSQDPLYRSNEQF
few TRBJ2-5 TRBV7-8 ASSPREGAGETQY
- TRBJ2-7 TRBV5-5 ASSLAAGDQYEQY
- TRBJ2-7 TRBV28 ASSSPGASYEQY
- TRBJ2-5 TRBV4-1 ASSQEHATWGGEY
once TRBJ2-7 TRBV10-3 AISEGLDTYEQY
few TRBJ2-6 TRBV7-9 ASSLGALAPSSGANVLT
- TRBJ1-1 TRBV5-6 ASSGSKRNTEAF
- TRBJ2-7 TRBV5-1 ASGAMDGPYEQY
- TRBJ2-1 TRBV11-2 ASSLDPSGGLYNEQF
- TRBJ1-5 TRBV2 ASTATLGNQPQH
- TRBJ1-1 TRBV30 AWMTGVNTEAF
- TRBJ1-1 TRBV7-6 ASSLGLRSTEAF
few TRBJ2-7 TRBV2 ASLGVLTGPSSYEQY
few TRBJ2-2 TRBV6-1 ATRLAGDTGELF
- TRBJ2-1 TRBV20-1 SAFEVNEQF
- TRBJ2-7 TRBV7-3 ASSLNAASYEQY
- - TRBV29-1 SVSTTVYEQY
- TRBJ2-3 TRBV2 ASSETSGSSDTQY
- TRBJ2-3 TRBV6-5 ASSYQTGNTDTQY
- TRBJ2-1 TRBV6-5 ASSWGQGSEQF
- TRBJ2-3 TRBV21-1 ASKGLAVPRGDTQY
- TRBJ2-2 TRBV28 ASSPTGLAGVTGELF
- TRBJ2-7 TRBV9 ASSLGQWKGEQY
- TRBJ1-2 TRBV5-1 ASSLDRSGGYGYT
- TRBJ2-3 TRBV5-4 ASSSAGTDTQY
- TRBJ2-7 TRBV11-2 ASSFGSSYEQY
- TRBJ2-5 TRBV30 AWSPLGPIEQY
once TRBJ2-7 TRBV18 ASSQSQGPVDEQY
- TRBJ2-7 TRBV13 ASSLGLPSGSHGDEQY
- TRBJ2-1 TRBV27 ASSFPSGRDNEQF
few TRBJ2-1 TRBV29-1 SALTRLAGNNEQF
- TRBJ1-1 TRBV30 ACPRGGAF
- TRBJ2-2 TRBV10-3 AISGQGNTGELF
- TRBJ2-1 TRBV5-1 ASSFTSGSFKNEQF
- TRBJ2-7 TRBV10-3 ATTRTGPYEQY
- TRBJ1-1 TRBV10-3 AISELVGRTEAF
once TRBJ2-6 TRBV7-9 ASTPPQGGGANVLT
- TRBJ2-5 TRBV9 ASSVGGTAETQY
- TRBJ1-2 TRBV7-9 ASSRQRYYT
- - TRBV7-6 ASSLEASSDEQY
- TRBJ2-5 TRBV30 AWSAGTGNLEQY
- TRBJ2-7 TRBV6-1 ASSESAGAQGEQY
few TRBJ1-1 TRBV18 ASSPPGSKNTEAF